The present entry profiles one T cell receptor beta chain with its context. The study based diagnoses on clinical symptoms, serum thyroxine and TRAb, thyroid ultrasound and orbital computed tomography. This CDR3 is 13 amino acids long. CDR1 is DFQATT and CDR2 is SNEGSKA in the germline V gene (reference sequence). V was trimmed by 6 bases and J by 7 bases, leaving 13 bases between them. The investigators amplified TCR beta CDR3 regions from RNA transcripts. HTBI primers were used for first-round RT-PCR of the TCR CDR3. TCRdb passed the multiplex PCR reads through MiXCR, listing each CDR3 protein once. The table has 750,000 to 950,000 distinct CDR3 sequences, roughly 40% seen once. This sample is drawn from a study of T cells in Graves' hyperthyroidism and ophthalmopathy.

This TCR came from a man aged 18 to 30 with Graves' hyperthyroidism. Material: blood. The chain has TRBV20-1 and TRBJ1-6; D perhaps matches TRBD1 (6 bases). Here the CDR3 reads CSASDRLNSPLHF. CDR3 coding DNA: TGCAGTGCCTCCGACAGGTTAAATTCACCCCTCCACTTT.